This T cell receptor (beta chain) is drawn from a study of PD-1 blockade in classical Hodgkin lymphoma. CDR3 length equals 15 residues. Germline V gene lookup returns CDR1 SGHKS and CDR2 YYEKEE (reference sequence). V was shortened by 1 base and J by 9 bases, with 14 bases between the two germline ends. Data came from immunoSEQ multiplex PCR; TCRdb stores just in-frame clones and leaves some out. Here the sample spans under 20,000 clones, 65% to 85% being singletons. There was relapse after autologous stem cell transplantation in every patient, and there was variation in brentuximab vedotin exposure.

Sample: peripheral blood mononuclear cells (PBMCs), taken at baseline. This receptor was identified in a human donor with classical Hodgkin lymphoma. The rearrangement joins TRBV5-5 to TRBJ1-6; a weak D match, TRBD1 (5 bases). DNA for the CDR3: TGTGCCAGCAGCTTGAGGAGGGCGGGGGGTTCACCCCTCCACTTT. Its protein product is CASSLRRAGGSPLHF.